This T cell receptor beta chain was recovered during a study of CD8 T cells in ankylosing spondylitis. General study points: Several of the motif variants were reported before in synovial fluid and blood from reactive arthritis. One TCR beta motif, made up of about 8 highly homologous variants, appeared characteristic of ankylosing spondylitis blood.

There are 14 residues in the CDR3. V was clipped by 3 bases and J by 4 bases, with 15 bases between them. The germline gives CDR1 DFQATT, CDR2 SNEGSKA (reference sequence). A few counts support this clonotype. The antigen remains undetermined. Quantitative 5'-RACE with molecular barcodes generated TCR beta libraries. TCRdb re-called the 5' RACE reads with MiXCR, one entry per CDR3 protein. The sample carries approximately 300,000 distinct CDR3 sequences, around 19% recorded once. The receptor comes from a male donor with ankylosing spondylitis or in good health (not recorded which). Sequenced material: blood, either unsorted or a sorted T cell fraction (not recorded which). This sequence joins TRBV20-1 and TRBJ1-2, with no clear D. In nucleotides, the CDR3 is TGCAGTGCTAGCGATGGATGGCAGAGCTATGGCTACACCTTC. Translated, it gives CSASDGWQSYGYTF.